This T cell receptor beta chain was identified in a study of blood T cell repertoires in COVID-19. On the study more broadly: Donors in the United States, Italy and Spain gave samples during acute or convalescent COVID-19.

The CDR3 totals 15 residues. Germline trimming cut 4 bases from V and 1 base from J; bases unmatched to any gene: 5. The germline V gene has CDR1 KGHDR and CDR2 SFDVKD. In the source study's methods: Amplification of reference gene primers was used by the study to estimate nucleated cell counts. Clones were sequenced by immunoSEQ multiplex PCR, and TCRdb holds only the in-frame ones, with some missing. V, J and clone size are taken as reported in that table, and D and trimming were inferred from the DNA itself. The top ten hold 3.1% of the sample, which has 200,000 to 250,000 clones, roughly nine tenths seen once.

V usage is TRBV24-1 and J usage is TRBJ1-1; TRBD1 agrees at 7 bases. This TCR was sampled from a woman aged 45-60 years in a cohort exposed to, infected with or recovered from COVID-19 (not recorded which). The sample comprised PBMCs or T cells enriched from blood (not recorded which). Here the CDR3 reads CATSDSRTGNTEAFF. For the CDR3, the DNA is TGTGCCACCAGTGACTCTCGGACAGGGAACACTGAAGCTTTCTTT.